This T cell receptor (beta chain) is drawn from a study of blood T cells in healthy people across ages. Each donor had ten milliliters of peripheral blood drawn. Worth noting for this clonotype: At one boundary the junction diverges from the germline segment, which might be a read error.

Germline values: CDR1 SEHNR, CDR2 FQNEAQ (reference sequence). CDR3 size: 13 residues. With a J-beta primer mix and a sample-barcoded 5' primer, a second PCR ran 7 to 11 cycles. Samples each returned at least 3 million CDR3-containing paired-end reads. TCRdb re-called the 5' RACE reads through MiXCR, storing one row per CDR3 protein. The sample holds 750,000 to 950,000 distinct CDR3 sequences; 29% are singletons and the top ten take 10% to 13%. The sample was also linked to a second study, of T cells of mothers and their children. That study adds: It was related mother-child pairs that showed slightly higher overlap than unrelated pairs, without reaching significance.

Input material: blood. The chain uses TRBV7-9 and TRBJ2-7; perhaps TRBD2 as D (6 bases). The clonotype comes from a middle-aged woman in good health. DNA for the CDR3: TGTGTCGGCAGCTCGGCGGGAACCTACGAGCAGTATTTC. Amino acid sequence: CVGSSAGTYEQYF.